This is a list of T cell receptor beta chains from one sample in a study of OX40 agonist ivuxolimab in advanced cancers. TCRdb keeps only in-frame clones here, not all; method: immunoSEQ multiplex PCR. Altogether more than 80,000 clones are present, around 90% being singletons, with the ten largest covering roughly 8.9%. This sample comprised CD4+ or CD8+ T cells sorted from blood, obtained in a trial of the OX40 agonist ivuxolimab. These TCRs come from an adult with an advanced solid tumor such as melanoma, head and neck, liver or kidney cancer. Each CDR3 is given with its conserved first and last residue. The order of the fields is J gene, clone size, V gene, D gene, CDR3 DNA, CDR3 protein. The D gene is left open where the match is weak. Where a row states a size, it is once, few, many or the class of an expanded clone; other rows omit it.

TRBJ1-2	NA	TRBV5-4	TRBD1	TGTGCCAGCAGCCCAAGGACAGGGGACGGCTATGGCTACACCTTC	CASSPRTGDGYGYTF
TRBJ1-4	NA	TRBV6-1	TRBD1	TGTGCCAGCAGTCTTAACGACAGGGTGTCTGAAAAACTGTTTTTT	CASSLNDRVSEKLFF
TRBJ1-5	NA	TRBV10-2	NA	TGCGCCAGCAGCCCGGACAGCGACAATCAGCCCCAGCATTTT	CASSPDSDNQPQHF
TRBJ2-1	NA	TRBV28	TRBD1	TGTGCCAGCAGATCCGGGACAGCCGGCTACAATGAGCAGTTCTTC	CASRSGTAGYNEQFF
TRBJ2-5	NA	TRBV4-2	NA	TGTGCCAGCAGCCAAGATCTCCCAGCGTCATACCAAGAGACCCAGTACTTC	CASSQDLPASYQETQYF
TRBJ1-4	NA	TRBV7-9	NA	TGTGCCAGCAGCTTAGTGAGCCCGGATGACGAAAAACTGTTTTTT	CASSLVSPDDEKLFF
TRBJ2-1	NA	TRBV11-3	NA	TGTGCCAGCAGTTCGACATCCGCAAAACCCATCTCCCAGCAGTTCTTC	CASSSTSAKPISQQFF
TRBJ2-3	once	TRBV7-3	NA	TGTGCCAGCAGCTTTGGGACCCCGGGGGATACGCAGTATTTT	CASSFGTPGDTQYF
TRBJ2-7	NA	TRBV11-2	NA	TGTGCCAGCAGCCTCTACGAGCAGTACTTC	CASSLYEQYF
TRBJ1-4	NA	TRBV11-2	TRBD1	TGTGCCAGCAGCTACGGACAGGGGTATGAAAAACTGTTTTTT	CASSYGQGYEKLFF
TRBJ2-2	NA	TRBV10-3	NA	TGTGCCATCAGTGACCTTCTAGGAGTCACCGGGGAGCTGTTTTTT	CAISDLLGVTGELFF
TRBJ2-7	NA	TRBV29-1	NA	TGCAGCGTGGCGAGCGGTACTTTAACCTACGAGCAGTACTTC	CSVASGTLTYEQYF
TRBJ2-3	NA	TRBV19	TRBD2	TGTGCCAGTAGTTGGGGCGGGAGTGCAGATACGCAGTATTTT	CASSWGGSADTQYF
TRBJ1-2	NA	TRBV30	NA	TGTGCCTGGAAACTACCTCAGGACCTTGGCTACACCTTC	CAWKLPQDLGYTF
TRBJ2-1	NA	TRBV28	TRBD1	TGTGCCAGCAGTGAACACACAGGGACAGGGGATAATGAGCAGTTCTTC	CASSEHTGTGDNEQFF
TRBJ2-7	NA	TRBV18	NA	TGTGCCAGCTCACCACCGAATAGCGGCTCCTACGAGCAGTACTTC	CASSPPNSGSYEQYF
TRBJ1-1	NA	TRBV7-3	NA	TGTGCCAGCAGCTTTGGCTCCCCTGGGAACACTGAAGCTTTCTTT	CASSFGSPGNTEAFF
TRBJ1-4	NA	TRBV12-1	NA	TGTGCCAGCAGCTTTTTAGGTGGGGGCGAGGGTGAAAAACTGTTTTTT	CASSFLGGGEGEKLFF
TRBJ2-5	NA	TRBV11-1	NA	TGTGCCAGCAGCCAAGAGACCCAGTACTTC	CASSQETQYF
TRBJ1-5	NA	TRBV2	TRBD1	TGTGCCAGCGCCGGGACAGAGAGAAATCAGCCCCAGCATTTT	CASAGTERNQPQHF
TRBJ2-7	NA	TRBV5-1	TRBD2	TGCGCCAGCAGCTTGGTAGGTAGCGGGAGTTACGAGCAGTACTTC	CASSLVGSGSYEQYF
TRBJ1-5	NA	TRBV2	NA	TGTGCCAGCAGTGGATCAGGGGCGAGACAGCCCCAGCATTTT	CASSGSGARQPQHF
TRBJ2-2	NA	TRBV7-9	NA	TGTGCCAGCGCACGACAGATAAACACCGGGGAGCTGTTTTTT	CASARQINTGELFF
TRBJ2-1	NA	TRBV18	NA	TGTGCCAGCTCACCAGGTCGTGTGGTAGGTTACCTATCGAGCTCCTACAATGAGCAGTTCTTC	CASSPGRVVGYLSSSYNEQFF
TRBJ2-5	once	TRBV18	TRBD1	TGTGCCAGCTCATCGGTAAACAGGGGACCCCAAGAGACCCAGTACTTC	CASSSVNRGPQETQYF
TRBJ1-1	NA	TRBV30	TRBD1	TGTGCCTGGAGTGCCCCCGGACAGGGGACTGAAGCTTTCTTT	CAWSAPGQGTEAFF
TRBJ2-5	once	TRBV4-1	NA	TGCGCCAGCAGCCAAGGGTCGGTAGCGCTCCAGAGGACCCAGTACTTC	CASSQGSVALQRTQYF
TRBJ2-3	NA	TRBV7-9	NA	TGTGCCAGCAGCTACATGGACCAGAGAATCACAGATACGCAGTATTTT	CASSYMDQRITDTQYF
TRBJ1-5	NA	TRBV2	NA	TGTGCCAGCAGTGGGACGCGCAATCAGCCCCAGCATTTT	CASSGTRNQPQHF
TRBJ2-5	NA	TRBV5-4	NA	TGTGCCAGCAGCTTGTTTACGTTAGAGACCCAGTACTTC	CASSLFTLETQYF
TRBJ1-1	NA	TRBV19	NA	TGTGCCAGTAGTACCACCGGGAACACTGAAGCTTTCTTT	CASSTTGNTEAFF
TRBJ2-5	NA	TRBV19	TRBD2	TGTGCCAGTGCCGATCTAGCGGTCCAAGAGACCCAGTACTTC	CASADLAVQETQYF
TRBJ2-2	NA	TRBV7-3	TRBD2	TGTGCCAGCAGCCAAACTAGCGGGAGGGTGAACACCGGGGAGCTGTTTTTT	CASSQTSGRVNTGELFF
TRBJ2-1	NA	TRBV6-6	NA	TGTGCCACCGGCCGGGGAGACCTATACAATGAGCAGTTCTTC	CATGRGDLYNEQFF
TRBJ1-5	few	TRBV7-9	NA	TGTGCCAGCAGCCTTGCCAATCAGCCCCAGCATTTT	CASSLANQPQHF
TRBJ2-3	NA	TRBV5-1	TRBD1	TGCGCCAGCAGCGGTGACAGGGAACCAGATACGCAGTATTTT	CASSGDREPDTQYF
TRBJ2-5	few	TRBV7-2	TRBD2	TGTGCCAGCAGCCTACAAGCGGGGATTTACCAAGAGACCCAGTACTTC	CASSLQAGIYQETQYF
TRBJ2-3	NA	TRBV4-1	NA	TGCGCCAGCAGCCTACTTTTCCTCACAGATACGCAGTATTTT	CASSLLFLTDTQYF
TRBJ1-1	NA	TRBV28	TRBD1	TGTGCCAGCAGACCGACAGGGGGTGAAGCTTTCTTT	CASRPTGGEAFF
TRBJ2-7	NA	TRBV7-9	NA	TGTGCCAGCAGCTTAGCGGGAGGACAGGATGGTGAGCAGTACTTC	CASSLAGGQDGEQYF